These T cell receptor beta chains were read from a single sample in a study of control samples from healthy donors and cancer patients. Produced via immunoSEQ multiplex PCR; TCRdb's table is partial and in-frame only. This table holds around 84,000 clones, roughly 88% found once. Sequenced sample: PBMCs. The receptors were sampled from a man in his 60s with head and neck cancer. Each CDR3 is given with its conserved first and last residue. The order of the fields is V gene, J gene, CDR3 protein.

TRBV6-5,TRBJ1-1,CASSYRGLGTEAFF
TRBV10-3,TRBJ2-1,CAITRGLAIYNEQFF
TRBV4-2,TRBJ1-6,CASSADSFSFHF
TRBV4-2,TRBJ1-5,CASSQLIGQPQHF
TRBV5-4,TRBJ2-1,CASGLAGVNEQFF
TRBV11-1,TRBJ2-1,CASSLVGHGSNEQFF
TRBV2,TRBJ2-7,CASSEGPGGQGIPYEQYF
TRBV6-5,TRBJ1-6,CASSYSGQSNSPLHF
TRBV14,TRBJ2-2,CASSQSLAGVVAGELFF
TRBV6-5,TRBJ1-3,CASSYYGGNTIYF
TRBV24-1,TRBJ2-3,CATGGADPDTQYF
TRBV10-3,TRBJ2-5,CAIGNRKAGDETQYF
TRBV19,TRBJ1-2,CASTLGTAYGYTF
TRBV4-1,TRBJ2-5,CASSQGSPGLGRWETQYF
TRBV3-1/TRBV3-2,TRBJ2-5,CASSQKVGRIETQYF
TRBV18,TRBJ2-7,CASSRLADPSYEQYF
TRBV15,TRBJ2-7,CATSRGPPGQGTHEQYF
TRBV5-5,TRBJ2-3,CASSASGIPPITQYF
TRBV7-9,TRBJ2-1,CASSFPGQWTYNEQFF
TRBV7-8,TRBJ2-5,CASSSRVAETQYF
TRBV27,TRBJ2-3,CASSLSSPTDTQYF
TRBV28,TRBJ1-1,CASSLPGQGTEAFF